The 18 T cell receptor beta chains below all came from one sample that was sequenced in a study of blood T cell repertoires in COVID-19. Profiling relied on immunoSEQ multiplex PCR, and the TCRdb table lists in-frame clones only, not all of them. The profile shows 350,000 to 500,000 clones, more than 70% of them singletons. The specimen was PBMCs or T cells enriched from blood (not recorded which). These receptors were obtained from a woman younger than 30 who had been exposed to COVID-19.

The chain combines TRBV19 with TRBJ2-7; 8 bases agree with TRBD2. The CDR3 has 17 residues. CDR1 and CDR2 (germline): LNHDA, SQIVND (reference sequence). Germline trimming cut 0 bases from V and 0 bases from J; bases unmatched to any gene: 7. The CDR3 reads CASSIDILAASSYEQYF. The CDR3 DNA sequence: TGTGCCAGTAGTATAGATATACTAGCGGCGAGCTCCTACGAGCAGTACTTC.

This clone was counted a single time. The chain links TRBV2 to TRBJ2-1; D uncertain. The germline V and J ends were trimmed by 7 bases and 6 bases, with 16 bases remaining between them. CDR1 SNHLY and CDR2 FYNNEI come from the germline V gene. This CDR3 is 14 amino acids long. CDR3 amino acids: CASKKPAAVNEQFF. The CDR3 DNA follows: TGTGCCAGCAAGAAACCGGCGGCGGTCAATGAGCAGTTCTTC.

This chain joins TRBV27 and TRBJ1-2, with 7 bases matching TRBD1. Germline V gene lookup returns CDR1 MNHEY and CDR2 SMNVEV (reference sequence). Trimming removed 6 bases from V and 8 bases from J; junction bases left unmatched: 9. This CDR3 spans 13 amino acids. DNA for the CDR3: TGTGCCAGCAGCACCACAGGGGAACGAGGCTACACCTTC. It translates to CASSTTGERGYTF.

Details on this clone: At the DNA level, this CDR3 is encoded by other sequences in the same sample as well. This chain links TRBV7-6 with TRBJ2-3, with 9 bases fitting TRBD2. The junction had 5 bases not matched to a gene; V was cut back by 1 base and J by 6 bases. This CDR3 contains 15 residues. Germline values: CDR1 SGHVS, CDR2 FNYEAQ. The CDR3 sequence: CASSLGGGASDTQYF. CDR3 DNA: TGTGCCAGCAGCTTAGGCGGGGGGGCGTCTGATACGCAGTATTTT.

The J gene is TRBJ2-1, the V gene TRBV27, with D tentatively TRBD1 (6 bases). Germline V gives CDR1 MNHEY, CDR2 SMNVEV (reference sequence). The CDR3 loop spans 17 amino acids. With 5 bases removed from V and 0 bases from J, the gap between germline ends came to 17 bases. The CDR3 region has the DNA TGTGCCAGCAGTCCAAGGACGGGACAAAGCTCCTACAATGAGCAGTTCTTC. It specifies CASSPRTGQSSYNEQFF.

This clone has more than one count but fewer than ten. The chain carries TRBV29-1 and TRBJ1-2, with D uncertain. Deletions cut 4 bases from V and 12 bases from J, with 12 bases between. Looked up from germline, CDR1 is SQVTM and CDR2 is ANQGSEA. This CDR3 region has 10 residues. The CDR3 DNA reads TGCAGCGTTGGTCCAGACATGGACACCTTC. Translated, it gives CSVGPDMDTF.

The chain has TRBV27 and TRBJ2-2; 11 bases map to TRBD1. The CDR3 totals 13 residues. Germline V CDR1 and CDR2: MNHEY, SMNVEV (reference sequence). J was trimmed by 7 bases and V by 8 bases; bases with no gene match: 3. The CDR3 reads CASGQGAHGELFF. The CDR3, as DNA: TGTGCCAGCGGACAGGGGGCGCACGGGGAGCTGTTTTTT.

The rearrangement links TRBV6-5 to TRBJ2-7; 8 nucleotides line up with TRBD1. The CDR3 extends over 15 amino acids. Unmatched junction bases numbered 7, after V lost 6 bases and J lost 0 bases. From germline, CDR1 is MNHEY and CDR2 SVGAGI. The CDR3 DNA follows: TGTGCCAGCAGACGGACAGGGAGCACCTCCTACGAGCAGTACTTC. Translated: CASRRTGSTSYEQYF.

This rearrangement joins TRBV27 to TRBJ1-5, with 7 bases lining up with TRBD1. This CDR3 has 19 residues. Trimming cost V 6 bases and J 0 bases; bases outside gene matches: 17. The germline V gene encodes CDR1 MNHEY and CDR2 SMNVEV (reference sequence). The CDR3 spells CASRAYGQQGLYSNQPQHF. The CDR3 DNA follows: TGTGCCAGCAGAGCTTACGGCCAACAGGGGCTCTATAGCAATCAGCCCCAGCATTTT.

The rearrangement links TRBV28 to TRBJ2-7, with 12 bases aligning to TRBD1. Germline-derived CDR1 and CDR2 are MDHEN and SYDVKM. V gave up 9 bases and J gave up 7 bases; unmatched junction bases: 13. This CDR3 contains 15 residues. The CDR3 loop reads CASYPLGQGAREQYF. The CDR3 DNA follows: TGTGCCAGTTACCCGCTGGGACAGGGGGCGCGGGAGCAGTACTTC.

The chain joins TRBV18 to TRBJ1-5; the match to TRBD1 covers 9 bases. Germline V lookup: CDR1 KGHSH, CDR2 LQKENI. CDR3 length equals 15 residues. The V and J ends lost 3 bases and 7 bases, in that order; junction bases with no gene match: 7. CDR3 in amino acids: CASSPGTGTDQPQHF. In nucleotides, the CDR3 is TGTGCCAGCTCACCCGGGACAGGGACCGACCAGCCCCAGCATTTT. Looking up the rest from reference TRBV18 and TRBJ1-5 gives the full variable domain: NAGVMQNPRHLVRRRGQEARLRCSPMKGHSHVYWYRQLPEEGLKFMVYLQKENIIDESGMPKERFSAEFPKEGPSILRIQQVVRGDSAAYFCASSPGTGTDQPQHFGDGTRLSIL.

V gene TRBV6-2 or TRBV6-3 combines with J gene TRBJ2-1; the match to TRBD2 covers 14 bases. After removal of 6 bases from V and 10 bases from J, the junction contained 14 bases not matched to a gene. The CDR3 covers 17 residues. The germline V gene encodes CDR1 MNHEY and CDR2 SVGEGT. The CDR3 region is CASSPGLAGEIGKEQFF. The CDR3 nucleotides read TGTGCCAGCAGCCCGGGACTAGCGGGAGAAATCGGCAAGGAGCAGTTCTTC.

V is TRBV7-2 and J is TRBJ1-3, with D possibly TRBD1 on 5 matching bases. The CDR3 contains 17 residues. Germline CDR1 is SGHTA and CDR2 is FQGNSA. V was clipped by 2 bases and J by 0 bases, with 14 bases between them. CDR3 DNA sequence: TGTGCCAGCAGCTTAACGGGGGGGGGAAACTCTGGAAACACCATATATTTT. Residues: CASSLTGGGNSGNTIYF.

CDR3 amino acids: CSASSQERGNIQYF. The DNA of the CDR3 is TGCAGTGCTAGTAGTCAGGAAAGGGGGAACATTCAGTACTTC. The chain is built from TRBV20-1 and TRBJ2-4; D might be TRBD1 (6 bases). The germline V gene has CDR1 DFQATT and CDR2 SNEGSKA (reference sequence). Trimming stripped 3 bases from V and 7 bases from J, with 16 bases between. This CDR3 region has 14 residues.

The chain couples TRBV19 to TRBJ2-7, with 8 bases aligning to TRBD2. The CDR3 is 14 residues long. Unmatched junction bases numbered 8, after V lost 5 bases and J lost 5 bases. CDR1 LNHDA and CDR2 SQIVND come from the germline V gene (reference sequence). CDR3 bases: TGTGCCAGTAGTGTGGCGGGGGGCGGAAACGAGCAGTACTTC. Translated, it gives CASSVAGGGNEQYF.

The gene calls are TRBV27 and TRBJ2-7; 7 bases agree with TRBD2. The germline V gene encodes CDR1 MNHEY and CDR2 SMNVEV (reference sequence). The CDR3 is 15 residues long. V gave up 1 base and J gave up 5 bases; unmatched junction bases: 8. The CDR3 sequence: CASSLWAGAQDEQYF. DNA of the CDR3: TGTGCCAGCAGTTTATGGGCGGGAGCTCAGGACGAGCAGTACTTC.

The CDR3 is CASIEQGKGNTEAFF. In nucleotides, the CDR3 is TGTGCCAGCATAGAACAGGGGAAGGGGAACACTGAAGCTTTCTTT. The chain couples TRBV27 to TRBJ1-1; 7 positions agree with TRBD1. CDR3 length: 15 residues. J was trimmed by 1 base and V by 7 bases; bases with no gene match: 9. CDR1 is MNHEY, CDR2 SMNVEV, per germline (reference sequence).

The CDR3 DNA reads TGTGCCAGCAGCCGACAGGGGACAGATACGCAGTATTTT. Amino acid sequence: CASSRQGTDTQYF. This chain links TRBV7-3 with TRBJ2-3, with 8 bases identical to TRBD1. V lost 5 bases, J lost 3 bases, and 1 base stayed unmatched. Per the germline V gene, CDR1 is SGHTA and CDR2 is FQGTGA. CDR3 size: 13 residues.